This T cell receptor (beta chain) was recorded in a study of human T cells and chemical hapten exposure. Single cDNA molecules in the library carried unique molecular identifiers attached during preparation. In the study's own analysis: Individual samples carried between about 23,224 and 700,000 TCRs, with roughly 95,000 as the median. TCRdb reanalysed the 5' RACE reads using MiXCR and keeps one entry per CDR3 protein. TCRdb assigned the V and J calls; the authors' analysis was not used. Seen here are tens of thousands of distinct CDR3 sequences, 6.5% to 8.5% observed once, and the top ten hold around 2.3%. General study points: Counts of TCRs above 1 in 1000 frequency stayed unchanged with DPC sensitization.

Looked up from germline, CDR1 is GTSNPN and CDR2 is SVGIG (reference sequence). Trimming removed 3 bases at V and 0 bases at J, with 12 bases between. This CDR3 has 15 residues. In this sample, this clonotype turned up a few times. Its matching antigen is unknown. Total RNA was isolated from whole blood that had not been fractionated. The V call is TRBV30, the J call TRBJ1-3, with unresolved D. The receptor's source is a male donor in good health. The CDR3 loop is CAWRPGFHSGNTIYF. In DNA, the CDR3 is TGTGCCTGGAGACCCGGGTTCCACTCTGGAAACACCATATATTTT. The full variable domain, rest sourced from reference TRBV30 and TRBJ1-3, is SQTIHQWPATLVQPVGSPLSLECTVEGTSNPNLYWYRQAAGRGLQLLFYSVGIGQISSEVPQNLSASRPQDRQFILSSKKLLLSDSGFYLCAWRPGFHSGNTIYFGEGSWLTVV.